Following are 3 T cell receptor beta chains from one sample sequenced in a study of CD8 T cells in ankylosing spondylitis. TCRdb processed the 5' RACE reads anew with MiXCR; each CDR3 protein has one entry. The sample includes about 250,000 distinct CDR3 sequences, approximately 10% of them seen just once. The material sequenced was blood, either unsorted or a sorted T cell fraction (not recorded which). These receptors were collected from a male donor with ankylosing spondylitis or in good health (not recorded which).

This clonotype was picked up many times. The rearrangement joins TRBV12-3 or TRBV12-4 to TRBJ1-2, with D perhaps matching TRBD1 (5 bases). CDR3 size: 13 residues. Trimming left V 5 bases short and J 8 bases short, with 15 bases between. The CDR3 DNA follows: TGTGCCAGCAGTCCCCCCTATCGGGGGGGCTACACCTTC. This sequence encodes CASSPPYRGGYTF.

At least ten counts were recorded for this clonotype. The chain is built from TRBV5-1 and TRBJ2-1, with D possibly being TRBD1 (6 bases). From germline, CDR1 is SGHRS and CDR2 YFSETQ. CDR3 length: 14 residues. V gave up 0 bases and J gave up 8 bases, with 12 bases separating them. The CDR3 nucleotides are TGCGCCAGCAGCTTGGGACAGGTTTTGGATGAGCAGTTCTTC. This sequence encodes CASSLGQVLDEQFF. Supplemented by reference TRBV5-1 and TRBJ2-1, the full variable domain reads KAGVTQTPRYLIKTRGQQVTLSCSPISGHRSVSWYQQTPGQGLQFLFEYFSETQRNKGNFPGRFSGRQFSNSRSEMNVSTLELGDSALYLCASSLGQVLDEQFFGPGTRLTVL.

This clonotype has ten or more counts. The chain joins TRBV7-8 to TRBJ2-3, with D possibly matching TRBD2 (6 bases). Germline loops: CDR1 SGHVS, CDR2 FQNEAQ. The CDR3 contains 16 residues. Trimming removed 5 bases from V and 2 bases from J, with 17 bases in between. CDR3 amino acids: CASSRNRDSLTDTQYF. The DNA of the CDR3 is TGTGCCAGCAGCCGAAACCGGGACTCTCTCACAGATACGCAGTATTTT.